The T cell receptor beta chain described here comes from a study of blood T cell repertoires in COVID-19. Background on the study: The United States, Italy and Spain supplied acute and convalescent COVID-19 samples. The analysed material was cDNA or gDNA that came from T cells, B-cell-depleted T cells, or PBMCs.

J gave up 3 bases and V 5 bases, and 2 bases lay outside the gene matches. This CDR3 region has 14 residues. Germline CDR1 reads SEHNR; CDR2 reads FQNEAQ (reference sequence). Under the authors' procedure: Amplification of reference gene primers was used by the study to estimate nucleated cell counts. Clones were read by immunoSEQ multiplex PCR, and TCRdb kept only the in-frame ones, dropping some. Clone size and the V and J calls come from that table; the DNA yielded D and trimming. The sample comprises 260,000 or so clones, 82% of which are singletons, and around 4.7% rests with the top ten. Material for sequencing was peripheral blood. The receptor comes from a woman aged 70 to 79 with acute or convalescent COVID-19. The rearrangement joins TRBV7-9 to TRBJ1-4, with 8 bases lining up with TRBD1. CDR3 in DNA: TGTGCCAGCAGCCCGACAGGGGCTAATGAAAAACTGTTTTTT. This codes for CASSPTGANEKLFF.